This paragraph reports one T cell receptor beta chain. Recruitment covered some 25 US areas and drew participants whose ages spanned 18 to 89 years. The data were obtained in a study of blood T cell repertoires in COVID-19. V was cut by 5 bases and J by 0 bases, with 10 bases left in between. From germline, CDR1 is KGHDR and CDR2 SFDVKD. The CDR3 runs to 16 residues. Using immunoSEQ multiplex PCR, the repertoire was profiled, and TCRdb retains in-frame clones only, with some absent. The sample lists roughly 250,000 clones, about nine tenths occurring once. This receptor was identified in a woman under 30 who had recovered from COVID-19. The sample comprised PBMCs or T cells enriched from blood (not recorded which). The chain has TRBV24-1 and TRBJ2-6, with unresolved D. As DNA, the CDR3 is TGTGCCACCAGTGGTTTCCCGCGCTCTGGGGCCAACGTCCTGACTTTC. Protein product: CATSGFPRSGANVLTF.